These 30 T cell receptor beta chains were all obtained from the same sample, sequenced in a study of T cell changes during pregnancy in multiple sclerosis. Generated by immunoSEQ multiplex PCR, the TCRdb table keeps only in-frame clones and is missing some. The sample carries tens of thousands of clones, 70% to 90% recorded once. The sequencing used peripheral blood, collected after pregnancy. All receptors derive from a female donor with multiple sclerosis, enrolled in a pregnancy study.

The CDR3 is CASSYPREVMNTEAFF. CDR3 nucleotides: TGTGCCAGCAGTTACCCCCGGGAGGTCATGAACACTGAAGCTTTCTTT. The V and J genes are TRBV6-5 and TRBJ1-1; the D is unclear. This CDR3 is built from 16 residues. V lost 2 bases, J lost 0 bases, and 13 bases lay in between. CDR1 and CDR2 from the germline V gene are MNHEY and SVGAGI.

The V call is TRBV30, the J call TRBJ1-2; D is unresolved. Trimming cost V 5 bases and J 2 bases, with 15 bases left between them. Germline V lookup: CDR1 GTSNPN, CDR2 SVGIG (reference sequence). The CDR3 has 14 amino acids. CDR3 coding DNA: TGTGCCTGGCGAGGAGCCCATATGAACTATGGCTACACCTTC. This gives the protein CAWRGAHMNYGYTF.

This chain connects TRBV4-1 to TRBJ2-1; 9 bases align to TRBD2. The germline gives CDR1 MGHRA, CDR2 YSYEKL. The CDR3 spans 16 residues. V was pared by 0 bases and J by 4 bases, with 4 bases of the junction left unmatched. In nucleotides, the CDR3 is TGCGCCAGCAGCCAAGATCCTAGCGGGGAGTACAATGAGCAGTTCTTC. It translates to CASSQDPSGEYNEQFF.

The chain employs TRBV30 and TRBJ1-6, with 10 positions matching TRBD1. From germline, CDR1 is GTSNPN and CDR2 SVGIG (reference sequence). CDR3 length: 16 residues. Unmatched junction bases numbered 8, after V lost 2 bases and J lost 7 bases. CDR3 residues: CAWSKGQGPMNSPLHF. The DNA for the CDR3 is TGTGCCTGGAGTAAGGGACAGGGGCCGATGAATTCACCCCTCCACTTT.

This clone was seen just once. V gene TRBV18 combines with J gene TRBJ2-5; D gene unclear. V dropped 2 bases and J dropped 0 bases, with 4 bases sitting between them. The CDR3 spans 13 residues. Germline V gene sequence: CDR1 KGHSH, CDR2 LQKENI. CDR3 amino acids: CASSPIYQETQYF. The CDR3 nucleotides read TGTGCCAGCTCACCAATATACCAAGAGACCCAGTACTTC.

CDR3 nucleotides: TGTGCCAGCAGCTTGAGTGCGGACATTAAGGCGGAAGCTTTCTTT. Its protein product is CASSLSADIKAEAFF. V usage is TRBV7-9 and J usage is TRBJ1-1, with D maybe TRBD1 (5 bases). The ends were cut back, 3 bases at V and 8 bases at J, with 19 bases in the middle. CDR3 length: 15 amino acids. Germline CDR1 and CDR2: SEHNR and FQNEAQ (reference sequence).

This clone appeared once. The genes are TRBV2 and TRBJ2-1, with D possibly TRBD2 on 5 matching bases. Deletions cut 6 bases from V and 5 bases from J, with 14 bases between. Germline V gene data show CDR1 as SNHLY and CDR2 as FYNNEI. The CDR3 is made up of 14 amino acids. DNA for the CDR3: TGTGCCAGCAGACCTATAGACTACGACAATGAGCAGTTCTTC. This gives the protein CASRPIDYDNEQFF.

This clone appeared once. The rearrangement joins TRBV19 to TRBJ2-2; a possible D gene is TRBD2 (7 bases). The germline V gene has CDR1 LNHDA and CDR2 SQIVND (reference sequence). The CDR3 extends over 14 amino acids. Trimming took off 5 bases at V and 4 bases at J, with 11 bases between the two ends. CDR3: CASSWGGATGELFF. The CDR3 nucleotides read TGTGCCAGTAGTTGGGGGGGGGCCACCGGGGAGCTGTTTTTT.

This clone appeared many times. The genes are TRBV18 and TRBJ2-2; weak D call: TRBD1 (6 bases). Looked up from germline, CDR1 is KGHSH and CDR2 is LQKENI. The CDR3 extends over 14 amino acids. With 4 bases removed from V and 9 bases from J, the gap between germline ends came to 15 bases. The CDR3 here is CASSRGTTRRELFF. CDR3 nucleotides: TGTGCCAGCTCACGGGGGACAACGCGTAGGGAGCTGTTTTTT.

CDR3 in DNA: TGCACCCTTTGGGACAGGGATTTGGGCTACACCTTC. Protein: CTLWDRDLGYTF. The gene calls are TRBV29-1 and TRBJ1-2; 9 nucleotides agree with TRBD1. This CDR3 has 12 amino acids. Per germline, CDR1 SQVTM and CDR2 ANQGSEA.

The genes are TRBV5-1 and TRBJ2-1; 9 bases line up with TRBD2. V lost 4 bases to trimming and J lost 2 bases; unmatched junction nucleotides: 4. Germline V gives CDR1 SGHRS, CDR2 YFSETQ. CDR3 length: 15 amino acids. The DNA for the CDR3 is TGCGCCAGCAGCCCCAGCGGGGGGACCTACAATGAGCAGTTCTTC. Translated, it gives CASSPSGGTYNEQFF.

The chain carries TRBV28 and TRBJ2-7, with 7 nucleotides matching TRBD1. Germline V gene data show CDR1 as MDHEN and CDR2 as SYDVKM. Germline trimming cut 3 bases from V and 1 base from J; bases unmatched to any gene: 3. The CDR3 extends over 14 amino acids. CDR3 DNA sequence: TGTGCCAGCAGTTTGACAGGGCGATCCTACGAGCAGTACTTC. This translates into CASSLTGRSYEQYF.

The rearrangement uses TRBV7-2 and TRBJ1-2, with 7 bases that match TRBD1. The V gene's germline CDR1 is SGHTA and CDR2 FQGNSA. The J segment lost 3 bases and the V segment lost 5 bases, leaving 9 bases of the junction unmatched. The CDR3 is 15 residues long. The CDR3 DNA sequence: TGTGCCAGCAGCACTCAAAGGGGGCGAGACTATGGCTACACCTTC. It is translated as CASSTQRGRDYGYTF.

V is TRBV11-1 and J is TRBJ1-6; 8 positions agree with TRBD1. CDR1 is SGHAT and CDR2 is FQDESV in the germline V gene (reference sequence). The CDR3 has 16 residues. Trimming took 5 bases from V and 3 from J; bases not matched to a gene: 6. The CDR3 region is CASSLDRGDYNSPLHF. Here the CDR3 DNA reads TGTGCCAGCAGCCTTGACAGGGGCGACTATAATTCACCCCTCCACTTT.

This clone was observed a single time. This chain connects TRBV6-6 to TRBJ1-2; D is uncertain. In germline, CDR1 is MNHNY, CDR2 SVGAGI (reference sequence). There are 16 residues in the CDR3. Trimming stripped 2 bases from V and 4 bases from J, with 17 bases between. CDR3 residues: CASSYVAGSVSYGYTF. The CDR3 DNA sequence: TGTGCCAGCAGTTACGTAGCGGGATCGGTTAGCTATGGCTACACCTTC.

The chain links TRBV7-2 to TRBJ2-5; D remains unclear. The V gene lost 1 base and the J gene lost 5 bases, with 8 bases spanning the gap. This CDR3 has 13 residues. Germline-derived CDR1 and CDR2 are SGHTA and FQGNSA. CDR3 region: CASSLDPGETQYF. The CDR3 DNA is TGTGCCAGCAGCTTAGATCCGGGTGAGACCCAGTACTTC.

As concerns this clone: Other DNA sequences within the sample encode an identical CDR3. This chain connects TRBV5-1 to TRBJ1-1; weak D call: TRBD1 (6 bases). This CDR3 has 14 amino acids. Germline assignment: CDR1 SGHRS and CDR2 YFSETQ. Trimming shortened V by 0 bases and J by 1 base, and 7 bases separated the two germline ends. In nucleotides, the CDR3 is TGCGCCAGCAGCTTGGGACAGGCGAACACTGAAGCTTTCTTT. Its translation is CASSLGQANTEAFF.

For this clone: At one boundary the junction diverges from the germline segment, which might be a read error. This sequence joins TRBV5-1 and TRBJ2-3; maybe TRBD2 (7 bases). The CDR3 length is 14 residues. Germline values: CDR1 SGHRS, CDR2 YFSETQ. The CDR3 sequence: CASTLGGLADTQYF. CDR3 bases: TGCGCCAGCACCTTGGGGGGGCTAGCAGATACGCAGTATTTT.

The chain recombines TRBV4-3 with TRBJ1-2; TRBD1 aligns across 7 bases. The CDR3 contains 14 residues. Looked up from germline, CDR1 is LGHNA and CDR2 is YSLEER. V shed 3 bases and J 6 bases; nucleotides not matched to a gene: 7. The CDR3: CASSHRTGVHGYTF. CDR3 coding DNA: TGCGCCAGCAGCCACAGGACAGGAGTCCATGGCTACACCTTC.

V is TRBV10-3 and J is TRBJ1-2; the D gene is possibly TRBD1 (5 bases). From germline, CDR1 is ENHRY and CDR2 SYGVKD. This CDR3 is 16 amino acids long. The germline V and J ends were trimmed by 0 bases and 3 bases, with 14 bases remaining between them. The CDR3 DNA follows: TGTGCCATCAGTGAGTCGACATGGGGGGAGGACTATGGCTACACCTTC. It is translated as CAISESTWGEDYGYTF.

The rearrangement links TRBV11-2 to TRBJ2-1; TRBD2 matches at 12 bases. Germline assignment: CDR1 SGHAT and CDR2 FQNNGV. This CDR3 is built from 15 residues. The V gene end was trimmed by 5 bases and the J gene end by 6 bases; junction bases not matched to a gene: 5. In DNA, the CDR3 is TGTGCCAGCAGCCTCCTAGCGGGGGGGCGCAATGAGCAGTTCTTC. Amino acid sequence: CASSLLAGGRNEQFF.

In its sample, this clone was seen a few times. The V call is TRBV30, the J call TRBJ1-1; 7 bases line up with TRBD1. Germline lookup yields CDR1 GTSNPN and CDR2 SVGIG (reference sequence). There are 13 residues in the CDR3. V lost 0 bases to trimming and J lost 3 bases; unmatched junction nucleotides: 1. In DNA, the CDR3 is TGTGCCTGGAGTGTTGACAGGGACACTGAAGCTTTCTTT. Its protein is CAWSVDRDTEAFF.

This sequence joins TRBV28 and TRBJ2-3; weak D call: TRBD1 (6 bases). CDR3 length: 15 amino acids. Trimming left V 5 bases short and J 4 bases short, with 16 bases between. Germline V gene lookup returns CDR1 MDHEN and CDR2 SYDVKM. CDR3 in amino acids: CASSPRQGGADTQYF. CDR3 bases: TGTGCCAGCAGTCCTCGGCAAGGGGGTGCAGATACGCAGTATTTT.

For the CDR3, the DNA is TGTGCCAGCAGTTTCCCGGCAGGGCCCGGACAGCCCCAGCATTTT. It yields the protein CASSFPAGPGQPQHF. The chain is built from TRBV28 and TRBJ1-5; D perhaps matches TRBD1 (5 bases). Trimming took off 3 bases at V and 7 bases at J, with 16 bases between the two ends. Germline-derived CDR1 and CDR2 are MDHEN and SYDVKM. This CDR3 comprises 15 residues.

The J gene is TRBJ2-1, the V gene TRBV4-3; TRBD2 agrees at 12 bases. V lost 5 bases to trimming and J lost 5 bases; unmatched junction nucleotides: 4. The germline V gene encodes CDR1 LGHNA and CDR2 YSLEER. The CDR3 spans 15 residues. As DNA, the CDR3 is TGCGCCAGCAGCTACGGACTAGCGGGAAACAATGAGCAGTTCTTC. Translation: CASSYGLAGNNEQFF.

The chain couples TRBV5-1 to TRBJ1-5, with 8 bases matching TRBD1. V lost 0 bases, J lost 3 bases, and 2 bases stayed unmatched. This CDR3 comprises 15 residues. Germline assignment: CDR1 SGHRS and CDR2 YFSETQ. The CDR3 sequence is CASSLGQGFNQPQHF. CDR3 DNA sequence: TGCGCCAGCAGCTTGGGACAGGGGTTCAATCAGCCCCAGCATTTT. Full variable domain (remainder filled in from reference TRBV5-1 and TRBJ1-5): KAGVTQTPRYLIKTRGQQVTLSCSPISGHRSVSWYQQTPGQGLQFLFEYFSETQRNKGNFPGRFSGRQFSNSRSEMNVSTLELGDSALYLCASSLGQGFNQPQHFGDGTRLSIL.

The chain has TRBV5-1 and TRBJ1-1, with no clear D. Deletions cut 7 bases from V and 4 bases from J, with 5 bases between. This CDR3 comprises 10 residues. Germline assignment: CDR1 SGHRS and CDR2 YFSETQ. In nucleotides, the CDR3 is TGCGCCAGCCCAGTCACTGAAGCTTTCTTT. Amino acids: CASPVTEAFF.

This CDR3 is CASSEGLRGTDTQYF. CDR3 DNA sequence: TGTGCCAGCTCGGAGGGCCTGCGGGGCACAGATACGCAGTATTTT. The chain joins TRBV9 to TRBJ2-3; perhaps TRBD2 as D (6 bases). The CDR3 is 15 amino acids. V was clipped by 7 bases and J by 1 base, with 16 bases between them. Germline-derived CDR1 and CDR2 are SGDLS and YYNGEE. Full variable domain (rest looked up from reference TRBV9 and TRBJ2-3): DSGVTQTPKHLITATGQRVTLRCSPRSGDLSVYWYQQSLDQGLQFLIQYYNGEERAKGNILERFSAQQFPDLHSELNLSSLELGDSALYFCASSEGLRGTDTQYFGPGTRLTVL.

V is TRBV2 and J is TRBJ2-2, with TRBD1 matching 9 bases. V lost 2 bases and J lost 6; bases outside the gene matches: 4. This CDR3 region has 15 residues. The germline CDR1 and CDR2 sequences are SNHLY and FYNNEI. The CDR3 loop is CASSERQGDAGELFF. The CDR3 DNA is TGTGCCAGCAGTGAACGACAGGGGGACGCCGGGGAGCTGTTTTTT.

This sequence joins TRBV4-3 and TRBJ2-5, with TRBD1 as a possible D gene (6 bases). V was cut by 6 bases and J by 2 bases, with 13 bases left in between. Germline-derived CDR1 and CDR2 are LGHNA and YSLEER. The CDR3 length is 14 residues. Here the CDR3 reads CASSEDRRQETQYF. In DNA, the CDR3 is TGCGCCAGCAGTGAAGACAGGCGACAAGAGACCCAGTACTTC.